The rows below give T cell receptor beta chains drawn from one sample of a study of blood T cell repertoires in COVID-19. Repertoires were generated with immunoSEQ multiplex PCR, while TCRdb's copy carries only in-frame clones and drops some. The sample lists over 70,000 clones, more than 70% occurring once. Material for sequencing was peripheral blood. The receptors derive from a man older than 75 with acute or convalescent COVID-19. Each CDR3 is given with its conserved first and last residue. D genes are given only for firm matches. For some rows the clone size is stated as once, few or many, or as a class when expanded; others skip it.

TRBV6-2/TRBV6-3,few,TRBJ1-1,TRBD1,TGTGCCAGCAGTTCTCGGACAGGGGGCATTGAGTACACTGAAGCTTTCTTT,CASSSRTGGIEYTEAFF
TRBV9,NA,TRBJ2-1,NA,TGTGCCAGCAGCGTCCCCTTCAATGAGCAGTTCTTC,CASSVPFNEQFF
TRBV19,once,TRBJ2-5,NA,TGTGCCAGCAGTCGTAGCAGGCCGGGGCAAGAGACCCAGTACTTC,CASSRSRPGQETQYF
TRBV28,NA,TRBJ1-1,NA,TGTGCCAGCAATTCGGACACTGAAGCTTTCTTT,CASNSDTEAFF
TRBV4-3,NA,TRBJ2-7,NA,TGCGCCAGCAGCGTTGGAGGGACCGGAGCCTACGAGCAGTACTTC,CASSVGGTGAYEQYF
TRBV6-2/TRBV6-3,NA,TRBJ1-5,NA,TGTGCCAGCAGTCGGACAGCTGGGAATCAGCCCCAGCATTTT,CASSRTAGNQPQHF
TRBV3-1/TRBV3-2,NA,TRBJ1-1,TRBD1,TGTGCCAGCAGCCACCTCGGGACAGGGTTTGTGGCGAACATGAACACTGAAGCTTTCTTT,CASSHLGTGFVANMNTEAFF
TRBV14,NA,TRBJ2-3,TRBD2,TGTGCCAGCAGCCCTATACGACGGGGGGGTGGCACAGATACGCAGTATTTT,CASSPIRRGGGTDTQYF
TRBV10-2,NA,TRBJ1-1,TRBD1,TGCGCCAGCAGTACAACAGGGGGGTTGACTGAAGCTTTCTTT,CASSTTGGLTEAFF
TRBV7-9,NA,TRBJ2-3,TRBD2,TGTGCCAGCAGCTTGGGCCTAGCGGGAGCTGATACGCAGTATTTT,CASSLGLAGADTQYF
TRBV7-8,NA,TRBJ2-6,NA,TGTGCCAGCAGCTTACCTTTTGGTCCCGGACAATCGGGGGCCAACGTCCTGACTTTC,CASSLPFGPGQSGANVLTF
TRBV29-1,NA,TRBJ1-1,NA,TGCAGCGTTGCTCTCACTGAAGCTTTCTTT,CSVALTEAFF
TRBV28,NA,TRBJ1-2,TRBD1,TGTGCCAGCAGCACAGGGGATCGTGGCTACACCTTC,CASSTGDRGYTF
TRBV7-2,NA,TRBJ2-5,TRBD2,TGTGCCAGCAGCTTAGATGGGGGACTAGCGGGGGGTCGAACCCAGTACTTC,CASSLDGGLAGGRTQYF
TRBV5-1,NA,TRBJ2-5,NA,TGCGCCAGCAGCTTGGGGGACTGGTCCTCTGGGTCCCAGTACTTC,CASSLGDWSSGSQYF
TRBV27,NA,TRBJ2-7,NA,TGTGCCAGCAGTCCAACCCCGGACAGATACTACGAGCAGTACTTC,CASSPTPDRYYEQYF
TRBV5-1,NA,TRBJ2-3,TRBD2,TGCGCCAGCAGCGAGGGACTAGTGGGCACAGATACGCAGTATTTT,CASSEGLVGTDTQYF
TRBV5-1,NA,TRBJ2-3,TRBD1,TGCGCCAGCACCATACAGGGGCAGCCAAGCACAGATACGCAGTATTTT,CASTIQGQPSTDTQYF
TRBV28,NA,TRBJ2-2,TRBD2,TGTGCCAGCAGTCAAACTAGCGGGGGGCTGGGGGAGCTGTTTTTT,CASSQTSGGLGELFF
TRBV5-1,NA,TRBJ1-3,NA,TGCGCCAGCAGCTTGGTGGGCGGGCAGGCGTCTGGAAACACCATATATTTT,CASSLVGGQASGNTIYF
TRBV6-6,NA,TRBJ2-7,NA,TGTGCCAGCAGCCCCGGGTCCTCCTACGAGCAGTACTTC,CASSPGSSYEQYF
TRBV4-2,NA,TRBJ1-2,TRBD1,TGTGCCAGCAGCTCGAGACAGGGGGCGCTTGGGAACTATGGCTACACCTTC,CASSSRQGALGNYGYTF
TRBV19,NA,TRBJ1-4,NA,TGTGCCAGTAGGGCAGCAACTAATGAAAAACTGTTTTTT,CASRAATNEKLFF
TRBV25-1,once,TRBJ2-5,NA,TGTGCCAGCAGTGGACAAAGCGGGCAGTTTCAGACCCAGTACTTC,CASSGQSGQFQTQYF
TRBV19,NA,TRBJ2-3,NA,TGTGCCAGTAGTTTCCCAGCGGACAGTAGCACAGATACGCAGTATTTT,CASSFPADSSTDTQYF
TRBV6-2/TRBV6-3,NA,TRBJ2-5,NA,TGTGCCAGCAGTTACCAGGGGTGGCAGACCCAGTACTTC,CASSYQGWQTQYF
TRBV5-1,NA,TRBJ1-1,TRBD1,TGCGCCAGCAGCCGCCAGGGGGCTGAAGCTTTCTTT,CASSRQGAEAFF
TRBV10-1,NA,TRBJ1-5,TRBD1,TGCGCCAGCAGTCAACAGGGGAACAATCAGCCCCAGCATTTT,CASSQQGNNQPQHF
TRBV6-5,NA,TRBJ1-6,TRBD1,TGTGCCAGCAGGCCGGGACAGACGGTACCCCTCCACTTT,CASRPGQTVPLHF
TRBV27,NA,TRBJ1-4,NA,TGTGCCAGCAGTTTACAGGGGACTAATGAAAAACTGTTTTTT,CASSLQGTNEKLFF
TRBV7-8,NA,TRBJ2-7,TRBD2,TGTGCCAGCAGCTTAGCGGGACTAGCGGGAGTTGAGCAGTACTTC,CASSLAGLAGVEQYF
TRBV28,NA,TRBJ1-1,NA,TGTGCCAGCAGTACTAACAGGGCGTCGGAAGCTTTCTTT,CASSTNRASEAFF
TRBV3-1/TRBV3-2,NA,TRBJ2-5,TRBD2,TGTGCCAGCAGCCACACGGGACTAGCTTCCGAGACCCAGTACTTC,CASSHTGLASETQYF
TRBV5-1,once,TRBJ1-5,TRBD1,TGCGCCAGCAGCTTGGGACAGGGTGATCAGCCCCAGCATTTT,CASSLGQGDQPQHF
TRBV7-2,NA,TRBJ1-4,NA,TGTGCCAGCAGCCTTCTAACAACTAATGAAAAACTGTTTTTT,CASSLLTTNEKLFF
TRBV3-1/TRBV3-2,NA,TRBJ2-7,TRBD2,TGTGCCAGCAGCCAATTAGCGGGGGGGCCCCATGGGCAGTACTTC,CASSQLAGGPHGQYF
TRBV4-3,NA,TRBJ2-7,TRBD1,TGCGCCAGCAGCCAGGGAAGGACAGGGCGCTACGAGCAGTACTTC,CASSQGRTGRYEQYF
TRBV6-2/TRBV6-3,NA,TRBJ2-3,TRBD2,TGTGCCAGCAGTCTCGATGGGACTAGCGGGAGAGGCACAGATACGCAGTATTTT,CASSLDGTSGRGTDTQYF
TRBV7-3,NA,TRBJ2-1,NA,TGTGCCAGCAGCCAAACAGGGAGTTGGGGCAATGAGCAGTTCTTC,CASSQTGSWGNEQFF
TRBV7-6,NA,TRBJ1-5,NA,TGTGCCAGCAGCTTACGGGAACTGGGGCAGCCCCAGCATTTT,CASSLRELGQPQHF
TRBV5-1,NA,TRBJ1-4,TRBD1,TGCGCCAGCAGCAAAGGACAGGCCCAAAATGAAAAACTGTTTTTT,CASSKGQAQNEKLFF
TRBV29-1,NA,TRBJ1-2,NA,TGCAGCGTTGAGGGGGCGACTGGCTACACCTTC,CSVEGATGYTF
TRBV19,NA,TRBJ2-1,TRBD2,TGTGCCAGTAGTATAGGTCTAGCGGGAGACAATGAGCAGTTCTTC,CASSIGLAGDNEQFF
TRBV5-1,few,TRBJ2-3,TRBD1,TGCGCCAGCAGCTTGTCCCGGGACAGGGTAGATACGCAGTATTTT,CASSLSRDRVDTQYF